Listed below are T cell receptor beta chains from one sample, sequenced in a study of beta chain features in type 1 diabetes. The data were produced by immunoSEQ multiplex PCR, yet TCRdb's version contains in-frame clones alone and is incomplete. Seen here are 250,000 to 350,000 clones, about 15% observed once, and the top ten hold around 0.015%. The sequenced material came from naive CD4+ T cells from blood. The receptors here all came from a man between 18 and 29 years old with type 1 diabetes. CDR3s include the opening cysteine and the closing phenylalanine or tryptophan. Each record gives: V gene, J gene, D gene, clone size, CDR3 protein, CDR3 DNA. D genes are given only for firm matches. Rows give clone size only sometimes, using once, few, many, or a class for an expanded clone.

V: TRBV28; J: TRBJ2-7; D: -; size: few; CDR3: CASSSSSYEQYF; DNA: TGTGCCAGCAGTTCCAGCTCCTACGAGCAGTACTTC
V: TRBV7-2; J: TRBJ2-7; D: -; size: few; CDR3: CASSPHQGGEQYF; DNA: TGTGCCAGCAGCCCGCATCAGGGCGGCGAGCAGTACTTC
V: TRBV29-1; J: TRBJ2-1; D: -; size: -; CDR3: CSVRGSYNKQFF; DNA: TGCAGCGTTCGGGGGTCCTACAATAAGCAGTTCTTC
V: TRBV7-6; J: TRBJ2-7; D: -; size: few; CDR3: CASSLARVSEQYF; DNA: TGTGCCAGCAGCTTAGCCCGGGTCTCCGAGCAGTACTTC
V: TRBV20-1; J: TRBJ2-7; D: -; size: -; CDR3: CSASRQNEQYF; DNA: TGCAGTGCTAGTCGTCAGAACGAGCAGTACTTC
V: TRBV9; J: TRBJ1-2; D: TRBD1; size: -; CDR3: CASSAGTASDYGYTF; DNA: TGTGCCAGCAGCGCAGGGACAGCCTCTGACTATGGCTACACCTTC
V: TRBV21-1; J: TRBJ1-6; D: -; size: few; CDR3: CASSKSAGMHSPLHF; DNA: TGTGCCAGCAGCAAAAGCGCAGGGATGCACTCACCCCTCCACTTT
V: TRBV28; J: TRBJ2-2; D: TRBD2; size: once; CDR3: CASSPGGNAGELFF; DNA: TGTGCCAGCTCTCCGGGGGGGAATGCCGGGGAGCTGTTTTTT
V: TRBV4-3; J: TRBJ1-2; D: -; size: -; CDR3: CASSHLDRDYGYTF; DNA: TGCGCCAGCAGCCACCTTGACAGAGACTATGGCTACACCTTC
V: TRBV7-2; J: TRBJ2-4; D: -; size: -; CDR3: CASSFQGIQYF; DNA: TGTGCCAGCAGCTTCCAGGGGATTCAGTACTTC
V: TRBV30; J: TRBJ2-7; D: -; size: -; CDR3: CAWSPPGDPYEQYF; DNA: TGTGCCTGGAGTCCCCCAGGGGACCCCTACGAGCAGTACTTC
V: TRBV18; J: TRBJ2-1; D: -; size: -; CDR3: CASSPPTSSYNEQFF; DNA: TGTGCCAGCTCACCACCGACTAGCTCCTACAATGAGCAGTTCTTC
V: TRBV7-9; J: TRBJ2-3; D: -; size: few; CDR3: CASSFLSTDTQYF; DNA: TGTGCCAGCAGCTTCTTATCCACAGATACGCAGTATTTT
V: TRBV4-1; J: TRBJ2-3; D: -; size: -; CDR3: CASSQDLTFTDTQYF; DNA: TGCGCCAGCAGCCAAGATCTAACTTTCACAGATACGCAGTATTTT
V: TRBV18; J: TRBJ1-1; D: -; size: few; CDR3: CASSQLRGGDTEAFF; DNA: TGTGCCAGCTCACAACTTCGGGGGGGGGACACTGAAGCTTTCTTT
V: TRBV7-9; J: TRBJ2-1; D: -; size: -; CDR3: CASSLSSGVISDEQFF; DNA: TGTGCCAGCAGCTTATCGTCGGGAGTGATATCTGATGAGCAGTTCTTC
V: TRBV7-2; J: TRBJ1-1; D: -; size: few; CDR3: CASSLEQGATEAFF; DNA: TGTGCCAGCAGCTTAGAACAGGGAGCCACTGAAGCTTTCTTT
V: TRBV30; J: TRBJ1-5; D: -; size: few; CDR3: CAWSSGGNQPQHF; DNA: TGTGCCTGGAGCAGTGGGGGGAATCAGCCCCAGCATTTT
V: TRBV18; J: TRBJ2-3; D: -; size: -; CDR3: CASSPYVGRSTDTQYF; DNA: TGTGCCAGCTCACCATACGTGGGCAGAAGCACAGATACGCAGTATTTT
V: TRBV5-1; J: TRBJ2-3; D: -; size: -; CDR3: CASSSRSGLTDTQYF; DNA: TGCGCCAGCAGCTCCAGGAGCGGACTCACAGATACGCAGTATTTT
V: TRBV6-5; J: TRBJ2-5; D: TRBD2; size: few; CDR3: CASSRDYRQETQYF; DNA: TGTGCCAGCAGCCGGGACTACCGCCAAGAGACCCAGTACTTC
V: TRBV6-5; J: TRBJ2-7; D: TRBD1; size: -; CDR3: CAIAGTGDSYEQYF; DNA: TGTGCCATAGCCGGGACAGGGGACTCCTACGAGCAGTACTTC
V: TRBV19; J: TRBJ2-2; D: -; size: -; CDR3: CASSIDRVWSGELFF; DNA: TGTGCCAGTAGTATTGATCGGGTATGGTCCGGGGAGCTGTTTTTT
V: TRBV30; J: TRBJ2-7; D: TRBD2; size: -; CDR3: CAWGSSGASYEQYF; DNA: TGTGCCTGGGGCTCTAGCGGGGCATCCTACGAGCAGTACTTC
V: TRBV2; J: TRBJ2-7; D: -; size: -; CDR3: CASSYHPGYEQYF; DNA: TGTGCCAGCAGTTACCACCCAGGCTACGAGCAGTACTTC
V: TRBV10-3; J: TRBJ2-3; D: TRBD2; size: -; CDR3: CAISEAGLVTDTQYF; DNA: TGTGCCATCAGTGAGGCGGGACTAGTCACAGATACGCAGTATTTT
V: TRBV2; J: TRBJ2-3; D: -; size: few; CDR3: CASSEHYAQYF; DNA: TGTGCCAGCAGTGAACACTATGCGCAGTATTTT
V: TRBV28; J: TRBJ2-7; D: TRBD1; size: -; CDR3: CASSSSGTDSYEQYF; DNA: TGTGCCAGCAGTTCATCCGGGACAGACTCCTACGAGCAGTACTTC
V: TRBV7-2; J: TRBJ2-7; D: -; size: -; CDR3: CASSPGLGGLYEQYF; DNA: TGTGCCAGCAGCCCGGGACTAGGGGGCCTCTACGAGCAGTACTTC
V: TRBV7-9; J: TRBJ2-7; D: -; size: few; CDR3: CASSRGQHEQYF; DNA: TGTGCCAGCAGTCGCGGACAGCACGAGCAGTACTTC
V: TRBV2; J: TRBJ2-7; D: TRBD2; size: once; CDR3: CASSAGLAGVWEQYF; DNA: TGTGCCAGCAGTGCGGGACTAGCGGGAGTTTGGGAGCAGTACTTC
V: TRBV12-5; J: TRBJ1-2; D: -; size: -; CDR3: CASGLANWAGQPGGVYGYTF; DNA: TGTGCTAGTGGTTTGGCAAACTGGGCAGGGCAACCCGGGGGGGTATATGGCTACACCTTC
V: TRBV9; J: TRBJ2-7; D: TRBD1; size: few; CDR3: CASSVEGTGGLEQYF; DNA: TGTGCCAGCAGCGTAGAAGGGACAGGGGGACTCGAGCAGTACTTC
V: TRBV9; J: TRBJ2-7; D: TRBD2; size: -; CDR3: CASSAAGTTYEQYF; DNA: TGTGCCAGCAGCGCCGCCGGGACTACCTACGAGCAGTACTTC
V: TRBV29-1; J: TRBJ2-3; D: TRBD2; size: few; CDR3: CSVSRREVTDTQYF; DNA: TGCAGCGTTTCGAGGCGGGAGGTAACAGATACGCAGTATTTT
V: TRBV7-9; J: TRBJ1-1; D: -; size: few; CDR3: CASTQGGTEAFF; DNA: TGTGCCAGCACCCAGGGAGGGACTGAAGCTTTCTTT
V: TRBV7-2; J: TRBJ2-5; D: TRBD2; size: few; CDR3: CASSLGSASGRGGTQYF; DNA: TGTGCCAGCAGCTTAGGATCTGCTAGCGGGAGAGGCGGGACCCAGTACTTC